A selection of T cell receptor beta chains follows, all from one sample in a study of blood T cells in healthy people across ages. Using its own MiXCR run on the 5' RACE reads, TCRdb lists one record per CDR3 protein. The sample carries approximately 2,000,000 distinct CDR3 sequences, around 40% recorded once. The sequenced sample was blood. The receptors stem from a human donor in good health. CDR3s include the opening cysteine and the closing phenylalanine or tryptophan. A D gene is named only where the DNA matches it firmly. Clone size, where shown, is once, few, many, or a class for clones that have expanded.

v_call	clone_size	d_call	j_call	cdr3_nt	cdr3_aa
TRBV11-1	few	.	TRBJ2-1	TGTGCCAGCAGCTTCGAGGGTGGCTCCTACAATGAGCAGTTCTTC	CASSFEGGSYNEQFF
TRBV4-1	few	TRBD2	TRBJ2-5	TGCGCCAGCAGCCCCAGCGGGGGGGACCAAGAGACCCAGTACTTC	CASSPSGGDQETQYF
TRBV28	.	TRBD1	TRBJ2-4	TGTGCCAGCAGTTTATCCTACCTCGGGACAGGCGGACAGTACTTC	CASSLSYLGTGGQYF
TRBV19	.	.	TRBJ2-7	TGTGCCAGTAGTATAGGGGCAGGGCTCCGCGAGCAGTACTTC	CASSIGAGLREQYF
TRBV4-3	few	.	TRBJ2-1	TGCGCCAGCAGCCAAGAGTGGGGAGCACTAGCTGGGCAGTTCTTC	CASSQEWGALAGQFF
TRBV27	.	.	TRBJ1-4	TGTGCCAGCAGTTTAATCTCCCCCGGGGTAAATGAAAAACTGTTTTTT	CASSLISPGVNEKLFF
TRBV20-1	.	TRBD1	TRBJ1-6	TGCAGTGCTCACCCGGGACAGGGAAGTTCACCCCTCCACTTT	CSAHPGQGSSPLHF
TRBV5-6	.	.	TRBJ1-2	TGTGCCAACATGGACAGTCATGGCTATGGCTACACCTTC	CANMDSHGYGYTF
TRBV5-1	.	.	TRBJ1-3	TGCGCCAGCAGCTTGGAGGGACTGGGCTCTGGAAACACCATATATTTT	CASSLEGLGSGNTIYF
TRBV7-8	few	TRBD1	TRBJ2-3	TGTGCCAGCAGCCACCGGACAGGGGTAGGAGATACGCAGTATTTT	CASSHRTGVGDTQYF
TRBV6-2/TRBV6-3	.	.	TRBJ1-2	TGTGCCAGCAACCCCGGGACTCTTGGCTACACCTTC	CASNPGTLGYTF
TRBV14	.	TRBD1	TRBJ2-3	TGTGCCAGCAGCCGGACAGGGGGGGACACAGATACGCAGTATTTT	CASSRTGGDTDTQYF